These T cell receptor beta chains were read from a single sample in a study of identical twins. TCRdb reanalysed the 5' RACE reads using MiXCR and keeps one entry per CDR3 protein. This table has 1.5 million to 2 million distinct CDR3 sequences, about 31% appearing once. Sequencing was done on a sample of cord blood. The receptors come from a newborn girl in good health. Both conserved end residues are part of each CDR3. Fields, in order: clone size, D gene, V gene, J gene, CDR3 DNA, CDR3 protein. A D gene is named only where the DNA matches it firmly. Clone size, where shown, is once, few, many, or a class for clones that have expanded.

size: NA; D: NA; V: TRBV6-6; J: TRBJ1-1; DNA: TGTGCCAGCAGTTACCGGACAAACACTGAAGCTTTCTTT; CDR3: CASSYRTNTEAFF
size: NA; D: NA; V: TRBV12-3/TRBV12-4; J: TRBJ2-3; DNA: TGTGCCAGCAGGCATAGGCGTGGGGCAGCCAAGTCAGATACGGAGTATTTT; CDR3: CASRHRRGAAKSDTEYF
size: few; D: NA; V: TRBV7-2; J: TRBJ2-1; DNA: TGTGCCAGCAGTCTTATAGCGCGGGAGCAGTTCTTC; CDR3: CASSLIAREQFF
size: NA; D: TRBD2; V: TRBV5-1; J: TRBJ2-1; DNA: TGCGCCAGCAGCTTGGGGCGAGCGGGGGGGCTTGACAATGAGCAGTTCTTC; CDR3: CASSLGRAGGLDNEQFF
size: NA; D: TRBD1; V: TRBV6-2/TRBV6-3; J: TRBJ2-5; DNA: TGTGCCAGCAGCAAGACAGGGCAAGGGACCCAGTACTTC; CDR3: CASSKTGQGTQYF
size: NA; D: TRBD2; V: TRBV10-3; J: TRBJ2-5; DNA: TGTGCCATCAGAGGCGGGAGCCTCGAGACCCAGTACTTC; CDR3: CAIRGGSLETQYF
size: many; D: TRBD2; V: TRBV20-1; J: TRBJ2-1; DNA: TGCAGTGCTGGCCGGACTAGTTCGAATGAGCAGTTCTTC; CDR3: CSAGRTSSNEQFF
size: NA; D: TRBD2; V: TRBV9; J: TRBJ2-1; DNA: TGTGCCAGCGGCCGTTTGACTAGCGGGCCCCATGAGCAGTTCTTC; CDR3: CASGRLTSGPHEQFF
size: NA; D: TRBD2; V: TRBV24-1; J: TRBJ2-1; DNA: TGTGCCACCAGGGCAGCGGGGGGCTCCTACAATGAGCAGTTCTTC; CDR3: CATRAAGGSYNEQFF
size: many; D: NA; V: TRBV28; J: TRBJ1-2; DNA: TGTGCCGCACTCGGGATCCTCTATGGCTACACCTTC; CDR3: CAALGILYGYTF
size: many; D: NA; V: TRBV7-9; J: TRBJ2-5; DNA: TGTGCCAGCAGCTTACTCGGGCCTAGGAAGACCCAGTACTTC; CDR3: CASSLLGPRKTQYF
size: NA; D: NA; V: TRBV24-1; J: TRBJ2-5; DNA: TGTGCCACCAGTGTCGCGACTAACTCCTACAATGAGCAGTACTTC; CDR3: CATSVATNSYNEQYF
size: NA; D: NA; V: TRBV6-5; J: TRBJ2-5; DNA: TGTGCCAGCAGTTTCGCAGGGAATGGGGAGACCCAGTACTTC; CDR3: CASSFAGNGETQYF
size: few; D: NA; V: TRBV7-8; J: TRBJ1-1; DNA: TGTGCCAGCAGCTTAGGCAGGTTCGGGGTCTTGAACACTGAAGCTTTCTTT; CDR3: CASSLGRFGVLNTEAFF